This T cell receptor beta chain was retrieved from a study of T cells in Graves' hyperthyroidism and ophthalmopathy. With respect to this clonotype: A read error is possible here, since a much larger clone lies one base away. This is likely a read error, given that the CDR3 carries no conserved phenylalanine or tryptophan at its end.

RNA transcripts provided the source from which TCR beta CDR3 regions were amplified. The TCR CDR3 was amplified in a first-round RT-PCR using the HTBI primer set. TCRdb processed the multiplex PCR reads anew with MiXCR; each CDR3 protein has one entry. The table lists about 590,000 distinct CDR3 sequences, about a sixth of them singletons. The specimen sequenced was blood. This clonotype originated in a woman between 25 and 40 years old with Graves' hyperthyroidism.

CDR3 loop: CASSLRGNSYEQYL. Here the CDR3 DNA reads TGTGCCAGCAGCTTAAGAGGGAACTCGTACGAGCAGTACCTC. The V and J genes are TRBV7-2 and TRBJ2-7; tentative D call: TRBD2 (5 bases). Trimming shortened V by 2 bases and J by 4 bases, and 12 bases separated the two germline ends. The CDR3 has 14 residues. CDR1 SGHTA and CDR2 FQGNSA come from the germline V gene.